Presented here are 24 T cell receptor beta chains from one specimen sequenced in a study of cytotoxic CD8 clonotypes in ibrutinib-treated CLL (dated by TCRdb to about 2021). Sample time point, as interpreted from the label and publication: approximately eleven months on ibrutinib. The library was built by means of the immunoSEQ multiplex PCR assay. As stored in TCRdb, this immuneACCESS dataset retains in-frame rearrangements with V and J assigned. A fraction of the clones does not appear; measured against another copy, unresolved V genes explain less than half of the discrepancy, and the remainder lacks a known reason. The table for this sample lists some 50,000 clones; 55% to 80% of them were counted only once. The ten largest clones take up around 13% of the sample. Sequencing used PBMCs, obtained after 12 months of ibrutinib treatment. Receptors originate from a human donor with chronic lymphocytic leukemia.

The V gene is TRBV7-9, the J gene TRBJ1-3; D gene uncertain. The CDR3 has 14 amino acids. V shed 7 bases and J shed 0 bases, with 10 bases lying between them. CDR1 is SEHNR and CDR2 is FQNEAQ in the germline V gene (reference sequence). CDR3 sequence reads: CASTTASSGNTIYF. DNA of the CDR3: TGTGCCAGCACCACGGCCAGCTCTGGAAACACCATATATTTT.

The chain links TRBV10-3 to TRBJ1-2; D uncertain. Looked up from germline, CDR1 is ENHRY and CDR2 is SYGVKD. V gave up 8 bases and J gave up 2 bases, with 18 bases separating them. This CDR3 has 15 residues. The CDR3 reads CAIYESRYRNYGYTF. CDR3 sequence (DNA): TGTGCCATCTACGAATCCCGATATAGAAACTATGGCTACACCTTC.

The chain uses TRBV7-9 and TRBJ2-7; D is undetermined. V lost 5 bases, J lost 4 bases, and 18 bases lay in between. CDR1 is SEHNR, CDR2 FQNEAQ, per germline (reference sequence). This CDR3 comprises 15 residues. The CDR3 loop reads CASSPKPPRPYEQYF. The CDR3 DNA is TGTGCCAGCAGCCCGAAACCCCCCAGGCCTTACGAGCAGTACTTC.

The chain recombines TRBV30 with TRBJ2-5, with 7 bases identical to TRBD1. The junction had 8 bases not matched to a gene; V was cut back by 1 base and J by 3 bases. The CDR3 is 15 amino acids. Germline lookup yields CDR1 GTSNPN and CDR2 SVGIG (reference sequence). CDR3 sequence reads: CAWSARQGWKETQYF. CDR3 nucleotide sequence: TGTGCCTGGAGTGCCCGACAGGGTTGGAAAGAGACCCAGTACTTC.

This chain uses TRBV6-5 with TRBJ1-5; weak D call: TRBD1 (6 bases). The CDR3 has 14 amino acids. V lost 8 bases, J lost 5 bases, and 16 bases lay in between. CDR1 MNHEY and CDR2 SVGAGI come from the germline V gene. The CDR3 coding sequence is TGTGCCAGCGGGGGACATGGATCTTATCAGCCCCAGCATTTT. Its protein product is CASGGHGSYQPQHF.

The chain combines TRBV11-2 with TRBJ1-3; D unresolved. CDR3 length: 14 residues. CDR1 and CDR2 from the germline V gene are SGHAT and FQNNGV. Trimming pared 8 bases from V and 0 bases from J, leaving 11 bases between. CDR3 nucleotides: TGTGCCAGCGGACGGGTGTCCTCTGGAAACACCATATATTTT. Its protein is CASGRVSSGNTIYF.

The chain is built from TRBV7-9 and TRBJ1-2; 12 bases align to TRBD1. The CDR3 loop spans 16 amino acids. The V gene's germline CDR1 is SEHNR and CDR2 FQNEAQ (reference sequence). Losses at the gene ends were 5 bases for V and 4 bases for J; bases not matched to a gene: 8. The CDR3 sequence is CASSPLGTGGVYGYTF. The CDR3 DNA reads TGTGCCAGCAGCCCCTTGGGGACAGGGGGCGTCTATGGCTACACCTTC. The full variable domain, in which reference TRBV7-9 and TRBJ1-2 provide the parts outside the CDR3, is DTGVSQNPRHKITKRGQNVTFRCDPISEHNRLYWYRQTLGQGPEFLTYFQNEAQLEKSRLLSDRFSAERPKGSFSTLEIQRTEQGDSAMYLCASSPLGTGGVYGYTFGSGTRLTVV.

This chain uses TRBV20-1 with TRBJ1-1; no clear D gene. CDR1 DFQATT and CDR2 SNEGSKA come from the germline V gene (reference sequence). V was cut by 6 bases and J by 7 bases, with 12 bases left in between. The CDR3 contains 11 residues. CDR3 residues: CSASPMVEAFF. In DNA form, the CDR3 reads TGCAGTGCCTCACCGATGGTTGAAGCTTTCTTT.

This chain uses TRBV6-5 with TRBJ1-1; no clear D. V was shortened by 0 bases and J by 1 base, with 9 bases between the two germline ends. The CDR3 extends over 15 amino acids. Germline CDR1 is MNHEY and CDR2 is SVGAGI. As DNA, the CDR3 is TGTGCCAGCAGTTACTCGATATTCAGGAACACTGAAGCTTTCTTT. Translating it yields CASSYSIFRNTEAFF.

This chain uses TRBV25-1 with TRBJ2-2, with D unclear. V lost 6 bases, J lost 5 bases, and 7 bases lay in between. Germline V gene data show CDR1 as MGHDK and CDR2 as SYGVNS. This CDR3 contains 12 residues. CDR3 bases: TGTGCCAGCAGCGACACTACCGGGGAGCTGTTTTTT. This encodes CASSDTTGELFF.

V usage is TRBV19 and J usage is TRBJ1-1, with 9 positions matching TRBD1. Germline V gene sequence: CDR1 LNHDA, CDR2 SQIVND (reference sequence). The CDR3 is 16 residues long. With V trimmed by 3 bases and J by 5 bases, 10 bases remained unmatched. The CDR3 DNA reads TGTGCCAGTAGTATGGATAACAGGGGGCTGGTAACTGAAGCTTTCTTT. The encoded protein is CASSMDNRGLVTEAFF.

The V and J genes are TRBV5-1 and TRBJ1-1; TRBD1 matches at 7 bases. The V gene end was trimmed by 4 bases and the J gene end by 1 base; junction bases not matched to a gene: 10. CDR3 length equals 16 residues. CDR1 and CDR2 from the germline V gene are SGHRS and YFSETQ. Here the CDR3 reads CASSLFETGQNTEAFF. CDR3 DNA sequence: TGCGCCAGCAGCCTATTCGAGACAGGGCAGAACACTGAAGCTTTCTTT.

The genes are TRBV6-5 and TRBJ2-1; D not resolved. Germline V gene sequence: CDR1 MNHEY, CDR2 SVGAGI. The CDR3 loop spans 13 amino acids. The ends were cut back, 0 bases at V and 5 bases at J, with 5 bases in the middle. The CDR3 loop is CASSYSLNNEQFF. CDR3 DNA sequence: TGTGCCAGCAGTTACTCGCTCAACAATGAGCAGTTCTTC.

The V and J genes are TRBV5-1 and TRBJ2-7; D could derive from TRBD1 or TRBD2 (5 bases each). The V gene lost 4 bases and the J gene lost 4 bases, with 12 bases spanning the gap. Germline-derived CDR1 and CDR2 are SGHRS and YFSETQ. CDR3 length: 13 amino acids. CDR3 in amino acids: CASSAWGGYEQYF. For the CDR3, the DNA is TGCGCCAGCAGCGCCTGGGGCGGGTACGAGCAGTACTTC.

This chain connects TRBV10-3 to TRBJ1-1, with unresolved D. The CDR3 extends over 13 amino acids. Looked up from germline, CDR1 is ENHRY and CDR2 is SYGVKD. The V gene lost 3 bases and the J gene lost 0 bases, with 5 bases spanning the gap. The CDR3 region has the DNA TGTGCCATCAGTGAACAGATGAACACTGAAGCTTTCTTT. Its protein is CAISEQMNTEAFF.

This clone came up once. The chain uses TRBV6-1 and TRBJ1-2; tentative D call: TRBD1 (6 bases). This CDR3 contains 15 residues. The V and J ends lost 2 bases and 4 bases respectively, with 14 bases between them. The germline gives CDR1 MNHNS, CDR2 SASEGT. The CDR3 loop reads CASSEMGDTGYGYTF. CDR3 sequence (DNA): TGTGCCAGCAGTGAAATGGGGGACACTGGCTATGGCTACACCTTC.

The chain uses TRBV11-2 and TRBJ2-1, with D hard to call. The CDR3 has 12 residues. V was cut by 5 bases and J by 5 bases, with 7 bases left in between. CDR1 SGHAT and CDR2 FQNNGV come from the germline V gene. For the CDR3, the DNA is TGTGCCAGCAGCGCCAGGAACAATGAGCAGTTCTTC. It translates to CASSARNNEQFF.

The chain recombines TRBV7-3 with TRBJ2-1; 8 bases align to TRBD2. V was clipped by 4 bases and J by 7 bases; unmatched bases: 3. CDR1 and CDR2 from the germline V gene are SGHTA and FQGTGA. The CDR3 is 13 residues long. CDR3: CASSSGLGNEQFF. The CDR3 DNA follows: TGTGCCAGCAGCTCGGGACTAGGAAATGAGCAGTTCTTC.

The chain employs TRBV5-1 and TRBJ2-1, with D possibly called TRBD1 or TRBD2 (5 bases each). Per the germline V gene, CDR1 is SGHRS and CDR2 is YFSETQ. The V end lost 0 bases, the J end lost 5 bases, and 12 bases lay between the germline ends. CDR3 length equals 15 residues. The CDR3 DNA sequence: TGCGCCAGCAGCTTGGACAGAGGGGATCACAATGAGCAGTTCTTC. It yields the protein CASSLDRGDHNEQFF.

This CDR3 reads CASSYSDTQYF. In DNA form, the CDR3 reads TGTGCCAGCAGTTACTCAGATACGCAGTATTTT. The chain couples TRBV6-6 to TRBJ2-3; D is uncertain. The germline V gene encodes CDR1 MNHNY and CDR2 SVGAGI (reference sequence). Trimming stripped 0 bases from V and 5 bases from J, with 0 bases between. The CDR3 contains 11 residues.

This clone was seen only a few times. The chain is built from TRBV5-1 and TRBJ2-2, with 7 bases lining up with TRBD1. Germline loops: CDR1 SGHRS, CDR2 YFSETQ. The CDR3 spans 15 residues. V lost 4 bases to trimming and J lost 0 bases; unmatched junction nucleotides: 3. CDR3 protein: CASSRDSANTGELFF. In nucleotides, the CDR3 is TGCGCCAGCAGCAGGGACAGCGCGAACACCGGGGAGCTGTTTTTT.

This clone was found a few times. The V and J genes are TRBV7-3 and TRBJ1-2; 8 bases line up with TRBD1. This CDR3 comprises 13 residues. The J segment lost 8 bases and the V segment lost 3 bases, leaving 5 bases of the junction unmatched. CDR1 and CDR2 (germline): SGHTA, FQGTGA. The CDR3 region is CASSFRGQDGYTF. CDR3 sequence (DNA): TGTGCCAGCAGCTTCAGGGGGCAAGACGGCTACACCTTC.

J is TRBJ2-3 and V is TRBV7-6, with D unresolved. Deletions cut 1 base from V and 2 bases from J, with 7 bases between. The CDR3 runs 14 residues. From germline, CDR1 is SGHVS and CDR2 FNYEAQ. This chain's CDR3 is CASSLGQATDTQYF. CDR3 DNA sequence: TGTGCCAGCAGCTTAGGCCAGGCCACAGATACGCAGTATTTT. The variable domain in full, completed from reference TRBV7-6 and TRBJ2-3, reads GAGVSQSPRYKVTKRGQDVALRCDPISGHVSLYWYRQALGQGPEFLTYFNYEAQQDKSGLPNDRFSAERPEGSISTLTIQRTEQRDSAMYRCASSLGQATDTQYFGPGTRLTVL.

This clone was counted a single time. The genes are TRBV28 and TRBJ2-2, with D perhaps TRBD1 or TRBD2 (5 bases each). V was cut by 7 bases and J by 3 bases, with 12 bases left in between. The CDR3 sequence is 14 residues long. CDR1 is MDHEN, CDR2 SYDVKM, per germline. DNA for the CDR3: TGTGCCAGCACTCCCGGGACCTACACCGGGGAGCTGTTTTTT. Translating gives CASTPGTYTGELFF.